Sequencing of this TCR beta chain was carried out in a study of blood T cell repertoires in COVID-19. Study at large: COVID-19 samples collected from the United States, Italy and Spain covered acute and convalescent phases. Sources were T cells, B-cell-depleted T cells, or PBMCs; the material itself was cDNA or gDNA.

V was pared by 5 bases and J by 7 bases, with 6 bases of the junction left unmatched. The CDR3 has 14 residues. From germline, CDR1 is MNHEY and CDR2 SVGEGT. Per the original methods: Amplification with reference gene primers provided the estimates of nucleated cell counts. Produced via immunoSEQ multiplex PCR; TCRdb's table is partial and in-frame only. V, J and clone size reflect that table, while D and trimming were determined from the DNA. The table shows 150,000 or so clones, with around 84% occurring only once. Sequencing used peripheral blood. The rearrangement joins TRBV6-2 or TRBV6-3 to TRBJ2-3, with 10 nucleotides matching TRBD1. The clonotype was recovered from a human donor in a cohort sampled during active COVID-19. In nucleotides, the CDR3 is TGTGCCAGCAGTCGACAGGGGGCTTCAAATACGCAGTATTTT. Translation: CASSRQGASNTQYF.